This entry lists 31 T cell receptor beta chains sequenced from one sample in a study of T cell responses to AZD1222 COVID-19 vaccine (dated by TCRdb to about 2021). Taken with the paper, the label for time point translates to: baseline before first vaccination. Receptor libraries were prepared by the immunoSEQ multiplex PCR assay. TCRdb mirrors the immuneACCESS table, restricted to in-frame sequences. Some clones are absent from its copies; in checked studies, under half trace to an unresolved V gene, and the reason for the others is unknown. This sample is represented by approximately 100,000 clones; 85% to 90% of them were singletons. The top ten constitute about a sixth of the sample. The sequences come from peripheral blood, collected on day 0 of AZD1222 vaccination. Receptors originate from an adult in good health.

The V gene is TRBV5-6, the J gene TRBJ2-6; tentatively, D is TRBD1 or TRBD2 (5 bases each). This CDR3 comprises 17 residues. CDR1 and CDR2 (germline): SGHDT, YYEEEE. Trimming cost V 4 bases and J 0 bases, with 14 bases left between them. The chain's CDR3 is CASSPGRIGSGANVLTF. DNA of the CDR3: TGTGCCAGCAGCCCGGGACGTATTGGCTCTGGGGCCAACGTCCTGACTTTC.

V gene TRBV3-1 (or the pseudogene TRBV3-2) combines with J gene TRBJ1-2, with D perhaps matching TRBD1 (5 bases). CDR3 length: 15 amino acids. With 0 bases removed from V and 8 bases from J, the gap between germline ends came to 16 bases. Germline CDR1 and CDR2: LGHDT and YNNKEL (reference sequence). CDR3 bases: TGTGCCAGCAGCCAAGATAACGGGGCAGCGGAGGGCTACACCTTC. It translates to CASSQDNGAAEGYTF.

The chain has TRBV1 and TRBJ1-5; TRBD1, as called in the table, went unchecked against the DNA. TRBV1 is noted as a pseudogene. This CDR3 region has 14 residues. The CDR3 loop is CTSSPTGLSRPQHF. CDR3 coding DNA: TGCACCAGCAGCCCGACAGGGCTTTCTCGGCCCCAGCATTTT.

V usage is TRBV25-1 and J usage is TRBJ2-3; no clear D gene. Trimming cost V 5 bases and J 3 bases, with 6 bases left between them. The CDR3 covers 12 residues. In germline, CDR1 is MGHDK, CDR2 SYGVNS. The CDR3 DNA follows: TGTGCCAGCAGTATAGTAACAGATACGCAGTATTTT. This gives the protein CASSIVTDTQYF.

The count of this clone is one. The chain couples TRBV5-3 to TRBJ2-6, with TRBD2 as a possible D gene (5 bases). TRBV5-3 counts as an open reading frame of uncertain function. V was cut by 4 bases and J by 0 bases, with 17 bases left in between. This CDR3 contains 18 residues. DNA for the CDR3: TGTGCCAGAAGCCCGAGGGTGGAGGAAAGCTCTGGGGCCAACGTCCTGACTTTC. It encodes CARSPRVEESSGANVLTF.

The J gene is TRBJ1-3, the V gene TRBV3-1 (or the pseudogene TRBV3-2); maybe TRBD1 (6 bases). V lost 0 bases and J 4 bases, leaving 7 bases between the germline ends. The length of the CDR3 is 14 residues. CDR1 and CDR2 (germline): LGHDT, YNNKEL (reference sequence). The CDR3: CASSQEGAGNTIYF. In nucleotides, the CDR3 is TGTGCCAGCAGCCAAGAGGGGGCCGGAAACACCATATATTTT.

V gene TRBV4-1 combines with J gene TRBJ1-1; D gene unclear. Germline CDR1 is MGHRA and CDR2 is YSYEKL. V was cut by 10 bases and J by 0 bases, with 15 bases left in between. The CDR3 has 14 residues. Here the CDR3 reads CATTRGELNTEAFF. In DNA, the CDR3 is TGCGCCACCACGAGAGGAGAACTGAACACTGAAGCTTTCTTT.

The CDR3 here is CATVPGTEAFF. The DNA of the CDR3 is TGTGCCACCGTCCCAGGGACTGAAGCTTTCTTT. The rearrangement links TRBV24-1 to TRBJ1-1; weak D call: TRBD1 (5 bases). The germline V and J ends were trimmed by 9 bases and 5 bases, with 9 bases remaining between them. Germline CDR1 and CDR2: KGHDR and SFDVKD. The CDR3 extends over 11 amino acids.

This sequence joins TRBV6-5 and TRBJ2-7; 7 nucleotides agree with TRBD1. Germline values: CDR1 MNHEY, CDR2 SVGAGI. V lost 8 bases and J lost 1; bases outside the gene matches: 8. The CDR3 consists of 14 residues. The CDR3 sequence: CASGERQGSYEQYF. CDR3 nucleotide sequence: TGTGCCAGCGGGGAGCGACAGGGTTCCTACGAGCAGTACTTC.

The CDR3 DNA reads as TGTGCCAGCAGCCGGGGGACTAGCGGGAGCCAAGAGACCCAGTACTTC. Protein product: CASSRGTSGSQETQYF. The chain couples TRBV7-9 to TRBJ2-5, with 14 bases lining up with TRBD2. The CDR3 extends over 16 amino acids. The V segment lost 5 bases and the J segment 1 base; nucleotides outside the gene matches: 3. Germline CDR1 reads SEHNR; CDR2 reads FQNEAQ (reference sequence).

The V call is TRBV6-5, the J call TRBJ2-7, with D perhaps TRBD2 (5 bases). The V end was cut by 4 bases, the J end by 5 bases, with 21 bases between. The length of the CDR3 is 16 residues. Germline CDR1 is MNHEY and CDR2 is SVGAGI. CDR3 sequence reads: CASSSSLGDSIDEQYF. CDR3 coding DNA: TGTGCCAGCAGTTCTTCCTTGGGAGACTCTATTGACGAGCAGTACTTC.

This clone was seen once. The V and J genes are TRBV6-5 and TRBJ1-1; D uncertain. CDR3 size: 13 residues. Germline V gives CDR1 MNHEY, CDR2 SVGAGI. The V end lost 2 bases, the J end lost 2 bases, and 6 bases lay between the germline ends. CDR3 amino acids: CASSYGSNTEAFF. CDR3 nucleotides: TGTGCCAGCAGTTACGGCAGCAACACTGAAGCTTTCTTT.

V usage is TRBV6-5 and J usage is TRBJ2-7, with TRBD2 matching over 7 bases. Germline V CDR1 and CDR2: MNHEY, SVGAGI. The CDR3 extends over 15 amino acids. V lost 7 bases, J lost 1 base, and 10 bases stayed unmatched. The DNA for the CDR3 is TGTGCCAGCACACCGGCGAGGGGAGGGTCCTACGAGCAGTACTTC. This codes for CASTPARGGSYEQYF.

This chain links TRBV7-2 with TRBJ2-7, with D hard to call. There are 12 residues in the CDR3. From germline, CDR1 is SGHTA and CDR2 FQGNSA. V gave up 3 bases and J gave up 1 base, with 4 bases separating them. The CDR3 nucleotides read TGTGCCAGCAGCTTCGCGTCCTACGAGCAGTACTTC. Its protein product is CASSFASYEQYF.

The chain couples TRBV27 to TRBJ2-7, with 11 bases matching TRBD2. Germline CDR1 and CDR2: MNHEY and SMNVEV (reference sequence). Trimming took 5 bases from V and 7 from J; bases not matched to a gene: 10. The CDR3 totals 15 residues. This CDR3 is CASSAVSGRALEQYF. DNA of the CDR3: TGTGCCAGCAGTGCGGTTAGCGGGAGGGCCTTGGAGCAGTACTTC.

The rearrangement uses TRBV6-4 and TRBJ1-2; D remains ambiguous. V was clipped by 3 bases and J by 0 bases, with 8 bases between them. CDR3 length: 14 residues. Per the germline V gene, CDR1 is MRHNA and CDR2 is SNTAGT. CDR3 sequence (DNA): TGTGCCAGCAGTGATCCGGGGACTAACTATGGCTACACCTTC. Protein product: CASSDPGTNYGYTF.

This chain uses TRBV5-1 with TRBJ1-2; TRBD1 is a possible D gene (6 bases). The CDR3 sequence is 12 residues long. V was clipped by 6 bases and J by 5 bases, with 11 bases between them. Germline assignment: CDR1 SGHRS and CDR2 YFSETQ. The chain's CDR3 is CASMPGQYGYTF. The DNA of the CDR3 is TGCGCCAGCATGCCAGGACAGTATGGCTACACCTTC.

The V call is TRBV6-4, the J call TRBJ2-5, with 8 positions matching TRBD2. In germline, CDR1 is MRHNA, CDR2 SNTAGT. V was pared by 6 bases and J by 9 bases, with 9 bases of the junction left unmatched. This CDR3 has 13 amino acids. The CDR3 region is CASSGVAGLPQYF. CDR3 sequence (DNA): TGTGCCAGCAGCGGGGTAGCGGGATTGCCCCAGTACTTC.

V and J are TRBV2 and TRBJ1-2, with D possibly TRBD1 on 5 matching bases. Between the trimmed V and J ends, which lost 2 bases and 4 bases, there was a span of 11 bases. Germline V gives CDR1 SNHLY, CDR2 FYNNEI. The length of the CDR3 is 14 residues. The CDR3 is CASSEIRVGYGYTF. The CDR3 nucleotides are TGTGCCAGCAGTGAAATCAGGGTCGGCTATGGCTACACCTTC.

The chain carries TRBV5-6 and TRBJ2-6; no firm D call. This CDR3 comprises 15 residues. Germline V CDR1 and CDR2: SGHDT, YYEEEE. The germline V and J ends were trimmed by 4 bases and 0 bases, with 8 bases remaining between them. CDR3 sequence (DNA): TGTGCCAGCAGCCGACCGTACTCTGGGGCCAACGTCCTGACTTTC. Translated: CASSRPYSGANVLTF.

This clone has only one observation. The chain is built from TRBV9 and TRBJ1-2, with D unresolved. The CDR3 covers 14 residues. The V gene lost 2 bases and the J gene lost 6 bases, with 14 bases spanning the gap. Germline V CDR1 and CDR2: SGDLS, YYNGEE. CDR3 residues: CASSVSQDPNGYTF. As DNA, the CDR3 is TGTGCCAGCAGCGTCAGCCAGGACCCCAATGGCTACACCTTC.

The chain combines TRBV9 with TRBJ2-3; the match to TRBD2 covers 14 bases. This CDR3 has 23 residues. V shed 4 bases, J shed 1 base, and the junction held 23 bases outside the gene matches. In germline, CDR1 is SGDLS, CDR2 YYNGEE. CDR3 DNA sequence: TGTGCCAGCAGCTTAACGACAGGGGGCAGGACTAGCGGGAGGATGAGAGGCACAGATACGCAGTATTTT. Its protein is CASSLTTGGRTSGRMRGTDTQYF.

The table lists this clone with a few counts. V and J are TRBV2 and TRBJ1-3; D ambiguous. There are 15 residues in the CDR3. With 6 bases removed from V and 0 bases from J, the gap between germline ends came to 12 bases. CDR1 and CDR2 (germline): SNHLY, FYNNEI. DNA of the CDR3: TGTGCCAGCAGGACTGGGATTTTCTCTGGAAACACCATATATTTT. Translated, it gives CASRTGIFSGNTIYF.

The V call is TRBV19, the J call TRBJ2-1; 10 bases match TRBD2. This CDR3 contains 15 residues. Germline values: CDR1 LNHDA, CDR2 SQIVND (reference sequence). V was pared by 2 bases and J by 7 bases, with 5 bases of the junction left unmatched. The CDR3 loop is CASSISSGGVNEQFF. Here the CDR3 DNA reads TGTGCCAGTAGTATATCCAGCGGGGGGGTTAATGAGCAGTTCTTC.

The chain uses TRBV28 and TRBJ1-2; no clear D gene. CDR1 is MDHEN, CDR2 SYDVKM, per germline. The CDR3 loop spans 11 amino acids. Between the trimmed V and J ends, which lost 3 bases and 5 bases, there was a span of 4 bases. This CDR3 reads CASSFKYGYTF. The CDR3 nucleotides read TGTGCCAGCAGTTTTAAGTATGGCTACACCTTC.

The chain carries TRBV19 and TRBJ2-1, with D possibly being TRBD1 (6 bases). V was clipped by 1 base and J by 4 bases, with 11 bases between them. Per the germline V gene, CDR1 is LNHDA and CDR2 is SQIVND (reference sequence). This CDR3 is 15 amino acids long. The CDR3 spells CASSIGQGYYNEQFF. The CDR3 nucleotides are TGTGCCAGTAGTATAGGGCAGGGGTATTACAATGAGCAGTTCTTC.

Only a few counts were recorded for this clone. The CDR3 reads CASSQGSGGAEDTQYF. The CDR3 DNA follows: TGCGCCAGCAGCCAAGGGAGCGGGGGGGCCGAAGATACGCAGTATTTT. The chain is built from TRBV4-1 and TRBJ2-3; 10 positions agree with TRBD2. Germline CDR1 reads MGHRA; CDR2 reads YSYEKL. The CDR3 loop spans 16 amino acids. Losses at the gene ends were 1 base for V and 5 bases for J; bases not matched to a gene: 6.

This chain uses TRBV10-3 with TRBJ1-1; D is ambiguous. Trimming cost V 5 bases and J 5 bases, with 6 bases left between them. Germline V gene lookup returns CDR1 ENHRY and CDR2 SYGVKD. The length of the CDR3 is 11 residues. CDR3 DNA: TGTGCCATCAGTCCGGGGACTGAAGCTTTCTTT. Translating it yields CAISPGTEAFF.

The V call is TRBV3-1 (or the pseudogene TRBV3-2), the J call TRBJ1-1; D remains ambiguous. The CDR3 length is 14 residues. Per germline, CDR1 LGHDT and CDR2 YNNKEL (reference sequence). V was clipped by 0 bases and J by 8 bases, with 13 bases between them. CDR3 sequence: CASSQDISAREAFF. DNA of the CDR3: TGTGCCAGCAGCCAAGATATATCGGCGCGCGAAGCTTTCTTT.

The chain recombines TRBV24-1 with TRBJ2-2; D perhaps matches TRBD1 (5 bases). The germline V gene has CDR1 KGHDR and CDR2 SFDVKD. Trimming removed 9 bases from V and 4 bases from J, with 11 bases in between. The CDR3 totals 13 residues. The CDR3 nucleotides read TGTGCCACCGCGACGGACACCACCGGGGAGCTGTTTTTT. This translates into CATATDTTGELFF.

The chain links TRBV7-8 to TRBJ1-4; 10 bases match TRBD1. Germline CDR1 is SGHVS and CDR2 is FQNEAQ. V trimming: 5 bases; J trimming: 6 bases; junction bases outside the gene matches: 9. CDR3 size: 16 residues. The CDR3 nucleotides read TGTGCCAGCAGCCCCGGGCGCGGGACAGGGGATGAAAAACTGTTTTTT. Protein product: CASSPGRGTGDEKLFF.